This TCR beta chain was sequenced in a study of early T cells in non-severe SARS-CoV-2 infection (dated by TCRdb to the early 2020s). Regarding the research as a whole: Bulk RNA from unsorted whole blood was used for TCR sequencing, so alpha and beta chains could not be paired.

To prepare the library, 5' RACE was applied. Sequencing instrument: NextSeq 500. Unique molecular identifiers were attached to individual cDNA molecules in the TCR library protocol so that sequencing error and PCR bias could be corrected. Both TCR alpha and beta chains were sequenced, and tight co-correlation was observed between alpha and beta sequence abundances in each sample. The paper's data handling went like this. Decombinator V4 was used to perform V gene, J gene and CDR3 annotation of TCR sequences. Expanded TCRs were defined as changing significantly between any two time points under a Poisson model with p below 0.0001. Abundances of TCRs were expressed as counts per million after normalisation to the total number of TCRs sequenced in each sample. TRAV1-2 paired with TRAJ12, TRAJ20 or TRAJ33 defined MAIT TCRs, while TRAV10 paired with TRAJ18 defined iNKT TCRs. A search of VDJdb, accessed on 1 November 2021, was run for TCRs annotated to CMV, EBV and SARS-CoV-2, with TCRs annotated for multiple antigens excluded. TCRdb applied fastp at Q25 and MiXCR to the public reads, then kept only in-frame beta chains. Under each unique CDR3 protein, matching rows form one entry showing the most common genes and DNA. TCRdb's processing, not the authors', yielded these V and J calls. The sample records some 41,000 distinct CDR3 sequences, 5.8% of which are singletons. The top ten constitute around 24% of the sample.

The study at large found these results: Matching against VDJdb was skewed toward anti-spike CD8 responses, likely underestimated virus-specific expansions, and missed private and CD4 specificities.

At least ten counts were recorded for this clonotype. No antigen is known for it. No quality values exist for individual bases; no much larger clone is one base distant. This was a case-control study nested in a cohort of healthcare workers in London, UK, who had nasopharyngeal swab PCR tests and blood samples taken every week. Healthcare workers were enrolled in the week of the UK lockdown, from 23 to 31 March 2020, and were followed every week for up to roughly 15 weeks. Inclusive of the bounding cysteine and phenylalanine, the CDR3 is 14 residues long. The only DNA kept is the CDR3, 42 bases in frame from the first base. Looking up the germline V gene yields CDR1 SNHLY and CDR2 FYNNEI. The V and J ends are trimmed by 3 bases and 5 bases, leaving 11 bases between them.

The specimen was whole blood. Rearrangement joined TRBV2 to TRBJ1-5, with no reliable assignment of the D segment. The source is an adult who was a healthcare worker with PCR-confirmed SARS-CoV-2 infection or an uninfected control (not recorded which). The nucleotides read TGTGCCAGCAGTGATAGGGCGGGAGATCAGCCCCAGCATTTT. It is translated as CASSDRAGDQPQHF.